These 5 T cell receptor beta chains originate from one sample sequenced in a study of blood T cell repertoires in COVID-19. Produced via immunoSEQ multiplex PCR; TCRdb's table is partial and in-frame only. The sample records 250,000 to 300,000 clones, around 87% being singletons. Specimen: peripheral blood. The receptor set was obtained from a woman aged 45 to 65 who had recovered from COVID-19.

V gene TRBV19 combines with J gene TRBJ1-2, with 12 bases aligning to TRBD1. This CDR3 spans 14 amino acids. Per germline, CDR1 LNHDA and CDR2 SQIVND (reference sequence). The J segment lost 8 bases and the V segment lost 10 bases, leaving 11 bases of the junction unmatched. The CDR3 DNA follows: TGTGCCACCTTCCCGGGACAGGGGGCGTTCGGCTACACCTTC. Translating it yields CATFPGQGAFGYTF. Full variable domain (missing parts from reference TRBV19 and TRBJ1-2): DGGITQSPKYLFRKEGQNVTLSCEQNLNHDAMYWYRQDPGQGLRLIYYSQIVNDFQKGDIAEGYSVSREKKESFPLTVTSAQKNPTAFYLCATFPGQGAFGYTFGSGTRLTVV.

The chain joins TRBV23-1 to TRBJ1-2; 12 bases are a match to TRBD1. TRBV23-1 is an ORF, and what it does is uncertain. The CDR3 sequence is 17 residues long. Trimming cost V 7 bases and J 4 bases; bases outside gene matches: 13. CDR3 in DNA: TGCGCCAGCAAAGTCGGGGACAGGGGGCGGAGGTGCTATGGCTACACCTTC. Its protein is CASKVGDRGRRCYGYTF.

The rearrangement links TRBV7-3 to TRBJ2-1; TRBD2 matches at 9 bases. The CDR3 length is 17 residues. Germline V gene lookup returns CDR1 SGHTA and CDR2 FQGTGA. V lost 1 base and J lost 3; bases outside the gene matches: 7. The CDR3 sequence is CASSLKAGGPSYNEQFF. In DNA form, the CDR3 reads TGTGCCAGCAGCTTAAAAGCGGGGGGACCGAGCTACAATGAGCAGTTCTTC.

CDR3: CASGGLAGVANEQFF. The CDR3 DNA is TGTGCCAGCGGGGGGCTAGCGGGAGTTGCGAATGAGCAGTTCTTC. The chain carries TRBV6-6 and TRBJ2-1, with 10 bases matching TRBD2. V lost 8 bases and J lost 7; bases outside the gene matches: 11. The CDR3 is 15 amino acids. Germline assignment: CDR1 MNHNY and CDR2 SVGAGI (reference sequence).

The V call is TRBV4-2, the J call TRBJ2-1; D is possibly TRBD1 (6 bases). Germline V gives CDR1 LGHNA, CDR2 YNFKEQ. The CDR3 consists of 16 residues. Trimming left V 1 base short and J 0 bases short, with 10 bases between. The CDR3 region is CASSQAQGISYNEQFF. CDR3 DNA: TGTGCCAGCAGCCAAGCCCAGGGGATCTCCTACAATGAGCAGTTCTTC.